This note documents a single T cell receptor beta chain sequence. These data are taken from a study of Graves' ophthalmopathy and Graves' hyperthyroidism. Study in general: Peripheral blood sampling preceded any treatment and occurred at initial diagnosis.

V was shortened by 3 bases and J by 6 bases, with 11 bases between the two germline ends. Germline V lookup: CDR1 KGHSH, CDR2 LQKENI. This CDR3 has 13 residues. RNA transcripts were the template, and TCR beta CDR3 regions were amplified from them. The first-round RT-PCR employed HTBI primers together with the Qiagen OneStep RT-PCR kit. A multiplex PCR was then performed as the second round. TCRdb used MiXCR to reprocess the multiplex PCR reads, holding one entry per CDR3 protein. The sample contains some 350,000 distinct CDR3 sequences, approximately 18% of which appear only once. The sequenced sample consisted of peripheral blood. The receptor was isolated from an adult woman with stable Graves' hyperthyroidism. V usage is TRBV18 and J usage is TRBJ1-2; TRBD1 might be the D (5 bases). CDR3 nucleotides: TGTGCCAGCTCACCCCGGTTGGGGGATGGCTACACCTTC. Its translation is CASSPRLGDGYTF.